Below are 30 T cell receptor beta chains sequenced from a single sample in a study of T cells expressing NK-cell markers. Following a re-call of the 5' RACE reads, TCRdb has one entry per CDR3 protein and lacks DNA. The sample spans about 260,000 distinct CDR3 sequences; the ten largest clones claim 3.5% to 5%. The specimen sequenced was blood T cells: a sorted CD56 or NKG2C T cell subset, CD4+ or CD8+ T cells, or bulk PBMC T cells (not recorded which). Receptors were obtained from a woman aged 18 to 75 in good health.

The chain uses TRBV19 and TRBJ2-3; checking the TCRdb D call of TRBD2 is not possible without DNA. Germline CDR1 and CDR2: LNHDA and SQIVND (reference sequence). CDR3 length: 15 residues. CDR3 in amino acids: CASSIGGESTDTQYF.

The V call is TRBV4-1, the J call TRBJ1-2; TCRdb indicates TRBD1, and absent DNA this call remains unverified. CDR3 length equals 18 residues. Germline V gene data show CDR1 as MGHRA and CDR2 as YSYEKL. Here the CDR3 reads CASSQDLNSGQGKNGYTF.

The V call is TRBV24-1, the J call TRBJ2-3; the D call of TRBD1 rests on TCRdb alone, since no DNA is present to check it. Germline CDR1 is KGHDR and CDR2 is SFDVKD. The CDR3 length is 16 residues. This chain's CDR3 is CATSESPGQGADTQYF.

The V gene is TRBV20-1, the J gene TRBJ2-1; TCRdb calls TRBD2, which cannot be checked without DNA. Germline CDR1 DFQATT, CDR2 SNEGSKA (reference sequence). This CDR3 is 20 amino acids long. CDR3 residues: CSAPGIPGLAGGGPYNEQFF.

The V gene is TRBV24-1, the J gene TRBJ2-1; TCRdb's D call of TRBD1 is untestable without DNA. The germline CDR1 and CDR2 sequences are KGHDR and SFDVKD. This CDR3 is built from 11 residues. The CDR3 here is CATSRRDEQFF.

The rearrangement uses TRBV5-5 and TRBJ2-1; the D call of TRBD1 rests on TCRdb alone, since no DNA is present to check it. This CDR3 spans 14 amino acids. Per the germline V gene, CDR1 is SGHKS and CDR2 is YYEKEE (reference sequence). CDR3 in amino acids: CASSLGVLAYEQFF. Full variable domain (rest looked up from reference TRBV5-5 and TRBJ2-1): DAGVTQSPTHLIKTRGQQVTLRCSPISGHKSVSWYQQVLGQGPQFIFQYYEKEERGRGNFPDRFSARQFPNYSSELNVNALLLGDSALYLCASSLGVLAYEQFFGPGTRLTVL.

The V gene is TRBV20-1, the J gene TRBJ2-7; TCRdb designates TRBD1, a call that cannot be tested without DNA. The germline V gene has CDR1 DFQATT and CDR2 SNEGSKA (reference sequence). This CDR3 has 15 residues. CDR3: CSARRGGSPLNEQYF.

The V call is TRBV6-1, the J call TRBJ2-5; TCRdb returns TRBD2, unconfirmable since there is no DNA. The CDR3 length is 16 residues. Germline values: CDR1 MNHNS, CDR2 SASEGT. This chain's CDR3 is CASSPTGLGWQETQYF.

This chain links TRBV20-1 with TRBJ2-1; no DNA is available, so the TRBD1 call from TCRdb remains unchecked. Germline CDR1 and CDR2: DFQATT and SNEGSKA (reference sequence). The CDR3 has 13 residues. CDR3 amino acids: CSAVRGEYNEQFF.

V gene TRBV5-1 combines with J gene TRBJ1-5. The CDR3 has 14 residues. Germline CDR1 is SGHRS and CDR2 is YFSETQ. This CDR3 is CASSLSGGSQPQHF.

The CDR3 is CASSLKKYGPGRGNQPQHF. The V gene is TRBV7-8, the J gene TRBJ1-5; with no DNA, the TCRdb D assignment of TRBD1 cannot be verified. This CDR3 has 19 amino acids. Germline CDR1 reads SGHVS; CDR2 reads FQNEAQ.

The chain uses TRBV9 and TRBJ2-2; TCRdb's D gene call, TRBD2, goes unchecked for lack of DNA. This CDR3 is built from 13 residues. The germline V gene encodes CDR1 SGDLS and CDR2 YYNGEE. CDR3 amino acids: CATSTIAGGELFF.

The rearrangement joins TRBV29-1 to TRBJ2-2; TCRdb lists TRBD1, though no DNA is available to test this call. This CDR3 is built from 13 residues. Germline V gene lookup returns CDR1 SQVTM and CDR2 ANQGSEA. CDR3 sequence reads: CSVGGTEAGELFF.

This chain connects TRBV20-1 to TRBJ2-3; TCRdb designates TRBD1, a call that cannot be tested without DNA. This CDR3 contains 13 residues. CDR1 is DFQATT and CDR2 is SNEGSKA in the germline V gene (reference sequence). The CDR3 reads CSAAGGSTDTQYF.

The chain uses TRBV18 and TRBJ1-2. CDR3 length: 15 amino acids. Germline CDR1 and CDR2: KGHSH and LQKENI. This CDR3 reads CASSPTARILYGYTF.

V and J are TRBV20-1 and TRBJ1-2; TCRdb designates TRBD1, a call that cannot be tested without DNA. Germline V gene data show CDR1 as DFQATT and CDR2 as SNEGSKA (reference sequence). This CDR3 spans 14 amino acids. The CDR3 here is CSATQDRGLDGYTF.

The chain recombines TRBV20-1 with TRBJ2-7; TCRdb picks TRBD2, but there is no DNA to check that call. This CDR3 comprises 14 residues. In germline, CDR1 is DFQATT, CDR2 SNEGSKA (reference sequence). CDR3 residues: CSATRTTSSYEQYF.

The rearrangement joins TRBV7-9 to TRBJ2-5; TCRdb designates TRBD1, a call that cannot be tested without DNA. The CDR3 is 14 residues long. Per germline, CDR1 SEHNR and CDR2 FQNEAQ (reference sequence). The CDR3 is CASSSRTGGETQYF.

The chain employs TRBV20-1 and TRBJ2-4; no DNA is available, so the TRBD1 call from TCRdb remains unchecked. Germline CDR1 DFQATT, CDR2 SNEGSKA (reference sequence). The CDR3 runs 13 residues. CDR3 protein: CSTPGVAKNIQYF.

This chain joins TRBV12-3 or TRBV12-4 and TRBJ2-1; the D call from TCRdb, TRBD2, cannot be confirmed without DNA. The CDR3 is 17 residues long. Here the CDR3 reads CASSLPGLAGGGNEQFF.

The chain employs TRBV3-1 and TRBJ2-5; TCRdb picks TRBD2, but there is no DNA to check that call. The CDR3 sequence is 14 residues long. From germline, CDR1 is LGHDT and CDR2 YNNKEL (reference sequence). The CDR3 sequence is CASSPGGSIETQYF.

Here the CDR3 reads CASSLEGTANTEAFF. The rearrangement links TRBV5-1 to TRBJ1-1; TCRdb proposes TRBD1, but this gene call is untestable without DNA. The germline gives CDR1 SGHRS, CDR2 YFSETQ. The CDR3 is 15 amino acids.

The V call is TRBV29-1, the J call TRBJ1-1. CDR1 and CDR2 (germline): SQVTM, ANQGSEA. This CDR3 is built from 13 residues. The chain's CDR3 is CSASAALGTEAFF.

V and J are TRBV7-8 and TRBJ1-1. Germline CDR1 and CDR2: SGHVS and FQNEAQ. The CDR3 totals 12 residues. CDR3 protein: CASSLSGARAFF.

This chain joins TRBV6-2 or TRBV6-3 and TRBJ2-6; the TCRdb D gene call, TRBD2, has no DNA to confirm it. This CDR3 is 15 amino acids long. The germline V gene encodes CDR1 MNHEY and CDR2 SVGEGT. The CDR3 loop is CASSYVRAGANVLTF.

The chain joins TRBV12-3 or TRBV12-4 to TRBJ2-7. CDR3 length: 11 amino acids. CDR3 sequence: CASASVYEQYF.

The chain links TRBV30 to TRBJ1-5. The CDR3 loop spans 12 amino acids. From germline, CDR1 is GTSNPN and CDR2 SVGIG (reference sequence). This CDR3 is CAWSGESQPQHF.

This chain joins TRBV5-4 and TRBJ2-2; TCRdb calls TRBD2, which cannot be checked without DNA. This CDR3 is 15 amino acids long. Germline loops: CDR1 SGHNT, CDR2 YYREEE (reference sequence). CDR3 region: CASSSAGVTTGELFF.

V usage is TRBV7-3 and J usage is TRBJ2-2; as DNA is missing, the TRBD2 call by TCRdb cannot be tested. CDR1 is SGHTA, CDR2 FQGTGA, per germline. The CDR3 runs 15 residues. The CDR3 spells CASSLTGASSGELFF.

The genes are TRBV3-1 and TRBJ2-4; absent DNA, TCRdb's TRBD2 call cannot be checked. The CDR3 runs 15 residues. The germline V gene encodes CDR1 LGHDT and CDR2 YNNKEL (reference sequence). CDR3 amino acids: CASSQSGLAGNIQYF.